The 14 T cell receptor beta chains below were found in one sample sequenced in a study of beta chain features in type 1 diabetes. Findings and limits, study-wide: In every one of the four CD4+ subsets, TCRB CDR3s were moderately but significantly shorter in Type 1 diabetes patients.

Expressed TCRB transcripts were sequenced because the entire RNA isolate underwent reverse transcription. Produced via immunoSEQ multiplex PCR; TCRdb's table is partial and in-frame only. The table lists around 250,000 clones, roughly 20% of them singletons. Their cognate antigens are unknown. Specimen: naive CD4+ T cells from blood. Receptor source: a woman in her thirties or forties with type 1 diabetes.

This clone appeared a few times. This chain links TRBV14 with TRBJ2-6; 7 nucleotides agree with TRBD2. J was trimmed by 4 bases and V by 0 bases; bases with no gene match: 6. Per the germline V gene, CDR1 is SGHDN and CDR2 is FVKESK. This CDR3 is built from 17 residues. Here the CDR3 DNA reads TGTGCCAGCAGCCAAGATAGGGGAGGGTCAGGGGCCAACGTCCTGACTTTC. It is translated as CASSQDRGGSGANVLTF.

The chain combines TRBV7-8 with TRBJ1-5, with no clear D. The CDR3 has 15 residues. The germline V and J ends were trimmed by 1 base and 3 bases, with 10 bases remaining between them. The germline V gene has CDR1 SGHVS and CDR2 FQNEAQ. The CDR3 spells CASSLERGINQPQHF. CDR3 nucleotides: TGTGCCAGCAGCTTAGAGCGGGGAATCAATCAGCCCCAGCATTTT.

V and J are TRBV6-6 and TRBJ1-2; D might be TRBD1 (6 bases). Germline V gene lookup returns CDR1 MNHNY and CDR2 SVGAGI (reference sequence). The V end was cut by 6 bases, the J end by 8 bases, with 16 bases between. The CDR3 runs 13 residues. CDR3 bases: TGTGCCAGCAGCCCTCAGGGGTTGTGGGGCTACACCTTC. Its protein product is CASSPQGLWGYTF.

The CDR3 DNA sequence: TGTGCCAGCAGTGAACTGGGACTAGCGGTCTACAATGAGCAGTTCTTC. Residues: CASSELGLAVYNEQFF. The chain links TRBV6-1 to TRBJ2-1; 11 bases match TRBD2. The CDR3 runs 16 residues. Losses at the gene ends were 2 bases for V and 3 bases for J; bases not matched to a gene: 3. CDR1 MNHNS and CDR2 SASEGT come from the germline V gene.

This clone was counted only a few times. The rearrangement links TRBV28 to TRBJ2-4; D might be TRBD1 (6 bases). The CDR3 totals 15 residues. The V end was cut by 5 bases, the J end by 6 bases, with 17 bases between. CDR1 is MDHEN and CDR2 is SYDVKM in the germline V gene. CDR3 sequence: CASSPQLQGRNIQYF. CDR3 nucleotides: TGTGCCAGCAGTCCCCAGCTGCAGGGGAGAAACATTCAGTACTTC.

The chain employs TRBV29-1 and TRBJ2-1; TRBD1 agrees at 11 bases. The CDR3 has 17 residues. J lost 3 bases, V lost 1 base, and 8 bases had no gene match. Germline V lookup: CDR1 SQVTM, CDR2 ANQGSEA. This CDR3 reads CSVEGGQGVPIYNEQFF. The CDR3 nucleotides read TGCAGCGTTGAAGGGGGACAGGGGGTCCCAATCTACAATGAGCAGTTCTTC.

This clone has only a few counts. V is TRBV29-1 and J is TRBJ2-7; 8 nucleotides match TRBD1. Germline CDR1 SQVTM, CDR2 ANQGSEA. The length of the CDR3 is 14 residues. J lost 2 bases, V lost 4 bases, and 7 bases had no gene match. The CDR3 here is CSVGGNRGAYEQYF. Written as DNA, the CDR3 is TGCAGCGTTGGGGGGAACAGGGGGGCCTACGAGCAGTACTTC.

The rearrangement links TRBV18 to TRBJ2-7, with TRBD2 matching over 11 bases. With V trimmed by 3 bases and J by 2 bases, 3 bases remained unmatched. The CDR3 is made up of 15 amino acids. The germline V gene encodes CDR1 KGHSH and CDR2 LQKENI. The CDR3 bases are TGTGCCAGCTCACCGGGTAGCGGGGGGGCCTACGAGCAGTACTTC. It yields the protein CASSPGSGGAYEQYF. Full variable domain (remainder filled in from reference TRBV18 and TRBJ2-7): NAGVMQNPRHLVRRRGQEARLRCSPMKGHSHVYWYRQLPEEGLKFMVYLQKENIIDESGMPKERFSAEFPKEGPSILRIQQVVRGDSAAYFCASSPGSGGAYEQYFGPGTRLTVT.

The chain carries TRBV30 and TRBJ2-7, with 8 bases aligning to TRBD1. The length of the CDR3 is 11 residues. The germline gives CDR1 GTSNPN, CDR2 SVGIG (reference sequence). With 5 bases clipped from V and 3 bases from J, the junction kept 0 bases outside the gene matches. CDR3 in DNA: TGTGCCTGGGGACAGGGCTACGAGCAGTACTTC. This encodes CAWGQGYEQYF. Combining the CDR3 with reference TRBV30 and TRBJ2-7 gives the whole variable domain SQTIHQWPATLVQPVGSPLSLECTVEGTSNPNLYWYRQAAGRGLQLLFYSVGIGQISSEVPQNLSASRPQDRQFILSSKKLLLSDSGFYLCAWGQGYEQYFGPGTRLTVT.

In this sample, this clone turned up a few times. The chain couples TRBV7-6 to TRBJ2-3, with D perhaps matching TRBD1 (6 bases). Germline assignment: CDR1 SGHVS and CDR2 FNYEAQ. The V end was cut by 0 bases, the J end by 1 base, with 8 bases between. The CDR3 totals 15 residues. CDR3 sequence (DNA): TGTGCCAGCAGCTTAGCCGGGACACGCACAGATACGCAGTATTTT. Amino acids: CASSLAGTRTDTQYF. The whole variable domain, remainder taken from reference TRBV7-6 and TRBJ2-3, is GAGVSQSPRYKVTKRGQDVALRCDPISGHVSLYWYRQALGQGPEFLTYFNYEAQQDKSGLPNDRFSAERPEGSISTLTIQRTEQRDSAMYRCASSLAGTRTDTQYFGPGTRLTVL.

This clone was detected a few times. The chain recombines TRBV4-3 with TRBJ2-5; 8 nucleotides agree with TRBD1. Germline V gene sequence: CDR1 LGHNA, CDR2 YSLEER. V gave up 4 bases and J gave up 9 bases; unmatched junction bases: 7. This CDR3 region has 13 residues. The CDR3 DNA reads as TGCGCCAGCAGCCTAGGACAGGGCGAGGCCCAGTACTTC. Residues: CASSLGQGEAQYF.

This clone has more than one count but fewer than ten. J is TRBJ2-3 and V is TRBV7-3; 8 positions agree with TRBD1. The V gene's germline CDR1 is SGHTA and CDR2 FQGTGA. J lost 2 bases, V lost 5 bases, and 6 bases had no gene match. The CDR3 length is 15 residues. CDR3 residues: CASSPTGDVTDTQYF. DNA for the CDR3: TGTGCCAGCAGCCCGACAGGGGATGTCACAGATACGCAGTATTTT.

This clone has just a few counts. The chain links TRBV5-1 to TRBJ2-7; 7 bases map to TRBD1. Germline V lookup: CDR1 SGHRS, CDR2 YFSETQ. J lost 2 bases, V lost 4 bases, and 3 bases had no gene match. The CDR3 extends over 13 amino acids. The CDR3 reads CASSTGQTYEQYF. The CDR3, as DNA: TGCGCCAGCAGCACGGGACAGACCTACGAGCAGTACTTC.

V usage is TRBV19 and J usage is TRBJ2-1, with D maybe TRBD1 (6 bases). The CDR3 covers 13 residues. In germline, CDR1 is LNHDA, CDR2 SQIVND (reference sequence). Trimming stripped 7 bases from V and 4 bases from J, with 11 bases between. The CDR3, as DNA: TGTGCCAGTAATGAGGGGGAGTACAATGAGCAGTTCTTC. Its protein is CASNEGEYNEQFF. The entire variable domain, with the rest obtained from reference TRBV19 and TRBJ2-1, is as follows: DGGITQSPKYLFRKEGQNVTLSCEQNLNHDAMYWYRQDPGQGLRLIYYSQIVNDFQKGDIAEGYSVSREKKESFPLTVTSAQKNPTAFYLCASNEGEYNEQFFGPGTRLTVL.